A selection of T cell receptor beta chains follows, all from one sample in a study of spatial heterogeneity in lung cancer. In TCRdb, the 5' RACE reads were re-called with MiXCR into one record per CDR3 protein. The data contain 85,000 to 100,000 distinct CDR3 sequences, 9.5% to 15% of them singletons. Sequencing used PBMCs, obtained at surgery. Receptor source: a male donor with early-stage non-small cell lung cancer. Each CDR3 is given without its conserved first and last residue. D genes are given only for firm matches. Clone size is not always given. Where it is, it says once, few, many or a class for expanded clones.

v_gene	j_gene	d_gene	abundance	CDR3aa
TRBV5-1	TRBJ2-3	-	many	ASSLGSTDTQY
TRBV4-3	TRBJ2-3	TRBD2	-	ASSQVLLAGGLSTDTQY
TRBV20-1	TRBJ1-6	TRBD1	-	SATWDSHNSPLH
TRBV7-2	TRBJ2-6	TRBD1	-	ASSWDRFTSGANVLT
TRBV4-3	TRBJ2-7	-	many	ASSQGYNRYEQY
TRBV20-1	TRBJ2-5	-	-	SARPRLDLPETQY
TRBV7-2	TRBJ2-4	TRBD1	many	ASSLPGGPAKNIQY
TRBV19	TRBJ2-7	TRBD2	few	ASSKGRTSGGYEQY
TRBV5-4	TRBJ2-1	TRBD1	-	ASSLQGAFNEQF
TRBV7-9	TRBJ2-7	-	few	ASSFSWSGDEQY
TRBV4-3	TRBJ2-5	-	-	ASSRAGGANQETQY
TRBV9	TRBJ1-1	TRBD1	-	ASSPHSQGETEAF
TRBV7-9	TRBJ1-2	TRBD1	few	ASSLGGGQANYGYT
TRBV20-1	TRBJ2-3	-	many	SARGLGDTQY
TRBV6-2/TRBV6-3	TRBJ2-3	TRBD1	few	ASSRTGGFADTQY
TRBV28	TRBJ2-5	-	many	ASRGQNKETQY
TRBV6-2/TRBV6-3	TRBJ2-1	TRBD2	many	ASRPPGLAGGPVQF
TRBV6-5	TRBJ2-5	-	many	ASSYQGWETQY
TRBV20-1	TRBJ2-7	-	-	SARLGGYEQY
TRBV5-1	TRBJ2-2	TRBD1	-	ASSSRIPGQGAIGELF
TRBV27	TRBJ2-1	-	few	ASSLLAGNEQF
TRBV7-2	TRBJ2-3	-	-	ASSPFDGTDTQY
TRBV27	TRBJ2-7	TRBD1	many	ASSRQGAHEQY
TRBV10-3	TRBJ1-5	-	many	AISESGAPRGQPQH
TRBV28	TRBJ2-5	-	few	ATSRGETQY
TRBV12-3/TRBV12-4	TRBJ2-1	-	few	ASSSYRDEQF
TRBV5-1	TRBJ1-6	TRBD1	few	ASSSGQGPNSPLH
TRBV5-1	TRBJ2-1	-	many	ASSLMEEQF
TRBV7-2	TRBJ2-2	-	-	ASSLTGFANTGELF
TRBV20-1	TRBJ2-7	-	-	SASFRNFYEQY
TRBV24-1	TRBJ2-5	TRBD2	many	ATSDPAAGGRETQY
TRBV4-2	TRBJ2-7	-	few	ASSQTRTTYEQY
TRBV7-9	TRBJ1-1	TRBD1	few	ASSLDGTGSKAF
TRBV5-5	TRBJ1-5	-	once	VSSLISANQPQH
TRBV5-1	TRBJ2-1	TRBD2	-	ASSPPRGGGDEQF
TRBV2	TRBJ2-1	-	few	ASRAPFGGEHNEQF
TRBV7-2	TRBJ2-1	TRBD2	few	ASSTTSGPNEQF
TRBV7-9	TRBJ1-2	-	-	ASRSGTKDYT
TRBV28	TRBJ1-5	TRBD1	-	AGNRGAWNQPQH
TRBV4-3	TRBJ2-1	-	-	ASSQDGVSSYNEQF
TRBV19	TRBJ1-2	-	few	ASSSTEVVIGYT
TRBV7-9	TRBJ1-1	-	few	ASSLTGTEAF
TRBV25-1	TRBJ2-2	-	few	ASSEVQGYAGELF
TRBV6-2/TRBV6-3	TRBJ2-1	TRBD2	-	ASSPKSGGAYNEQF
TRBV29-1	TRBJ1-1	-	many	SVQGPNPSTEAF
TRBV11-2	TRBJ2-5	TRBD1	-	ASSTNLRGNEYQETQY
TRBV7-9	TRBJ1-1	-	-	ASSPLRQAPTEAF
TRBV6-5	TRBJ1-1	-	many	ASRGPGGTATEAF
TRBV29-1	TRBJ2-1	-	few	SVVLGLDSYNEQF
TRBV7-9	TRBJ2-1	-	-	ASTPSASSYNEQF
TRBV12-3/TRBV12-4	TRBJ1-2	-	-	ASALGHYGYT
TRBV28	TRBJ2-5	-	-	ASSPGGGMAQETQY
TRBV27	TRBJ2-3	TRBD2	-	ASSRSIAGVPTDTQY
TRBV6-6	TRBJ2-1	-	few	ASSTPAGHIYNEQF
TRBV4-3	TRBJ1-5	TRBD1	few	ASSPKTGRNQPQH
TRBV15	TRBJ2-3	-	few	ATSRDYSRHPDTQY
TRBV3-1	TRBJ2-1	-	few	ASSPRGLYNEQF
TRBV3-1	TRBJ1-2	-	few	ASSQEGRGYT
TRBV7-2	TRBJ2-6	-	few	ASSGQISGANVLT